This T cell receptor beta chain was profiled in a study of cytomegalovirus exposure and HLA in healthy donors. Study as a whole: A later analysis reported the same platform for the 95 to 150 validation repertoires and the roughly 700 first-cohort repertoires.

Overall study results and limits: The TCR clusters that emerged in the first cohort tended, a later analysis found, to co-occur in the 110 or so validation repertoires. There were some public TCRs occurring in many donors, but most TCR sequences were rare.

Unmatched junction bases numbered 6, after V lost 2 bases and J lost 2 bases. Germline V CDR1 and CDR2: MGHRA, YSYEKL. The CDR3 totals 16 residues. Turning to this clone: Its cognate antigen is unknown.

The assay was immunoSEQ multiplex PCR, and TCRdb's table has in-frame clones only and misses some. The profile shows some 310,000 clones, approximately 86% of them singletons. This sequence was found in a man aged 30 to 45 in good health and CMV-seronegative. This chain uses TRBV4-1 with TRBJ2-3; 8 bases line up with TRBD2. Sequencing input: PBMCs. In nucleotides, the CDR3 is TGCGCCAGCAGCCAAAAAGCGGGGGTTATCACAGATACGCAGTATTTT. This translates into CASSQKAGVITDTQYF.